Described below is a single T cell receptor (beta chain) sequence and its context. This entry comes from a study of T cell repertoires in cytomegalovirus infection. The V end lost 0 bases, the J end lost 4 bases, and 19 bases lay between the germline ends. This CDR3 is 18 amino acids long. The V gene's germline CDR1 is KGHSH and CDR2 LQKENI. TCRdb re-called the reads through MiXCR, storing one row per CDR3 protein. Of more than 150,000 distinct CDR3 sequences listed, approximately 20% are singletons. The rearrangement joins TRBV18 to TRBJ2-1; D perhaps matches TRBD2 (5 bases). The receptor was derived from a human donor in good health (CMV status not recorded). Some clones in this sample may be carry-over from other donors' samples. The sequenced material came from PBMCs. DNA of the CDR3: TGTGCCAGCTCACCACCTCCTGCGGGCAGAGAACTTTACAATGAGCAGTTCTTC. Encoded protein: CASSPPPAGRELYNEQFF.